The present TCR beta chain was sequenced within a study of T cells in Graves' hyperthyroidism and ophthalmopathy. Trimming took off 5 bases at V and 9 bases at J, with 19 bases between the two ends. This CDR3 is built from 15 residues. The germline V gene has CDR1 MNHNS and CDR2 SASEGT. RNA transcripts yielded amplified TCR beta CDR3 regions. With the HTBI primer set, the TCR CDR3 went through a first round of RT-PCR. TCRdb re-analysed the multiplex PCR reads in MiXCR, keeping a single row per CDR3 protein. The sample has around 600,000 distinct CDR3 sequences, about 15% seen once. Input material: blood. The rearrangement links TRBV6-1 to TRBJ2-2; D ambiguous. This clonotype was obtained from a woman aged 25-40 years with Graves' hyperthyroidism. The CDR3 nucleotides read TGTGCCAGCAGTCACGCACGGCTCGAGGCGTGGGAGCTGTTTTTT. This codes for CASSHARLEAWELFF.